The clone carrying this T cell receptor beta chain was detected once. Here immunoSEQ multiplex PCR was the method, and the copy in TCRdb shows in-frame clones only, minus some. The sample yields over 850,000 clones, about 80% seen once. These data originate in a study of shared clonotypes between healthy human individuals. V gave up 5 bases and J gave up 5 bases, with 18 bases separating them. The germline CDR1 and CDR2 sequences are SEHNR and FQNEAQ (reference sequence). The CDR3 is made up of 15 amino acids. This TCR was sampled from a man younger than 30 in good health. Some clones in this sample may be carry-over from other donors' samples. The genes are TRBV7-9 and TRBJ2-5, with D possibly being TRBD2 (6 bases). Sequenced material: memory CD4+ T cells from PBMCs. The subset denotes: CD45RA-negative fraction. CDR3 in amino acids: CASSGGALTRETQYF. CDR3 sequence (DNA): TGTGCCAGCAGCGGAGGGGCCTTGACGAGGGAGACCCAGTACTTC.